The 5 T cell receptor beta chains below all came from one sample that was sequenced in a study of blood T cells in healthy people across ages. Then a second PCR, running about 6 to 11 cycles, was carried out with a sample-barcoded 5' primer and a J-beta primer mix. Each CDR3 protein gets one entry after TCRdb re-called the 5' RACE reads with MiXCR. The data show around 1.5 million distinct CDR3 sequences, roughly 45% seen once. Sample: blood. The receptor set was obtained from a woman aged 18-30 years in good health.

V and J are TRBV9 and TRBJ2-3; TRBD2 matches 9 bases. The CDR3 spans 19 residues. Per the germline V gene, CDR1 is SGDLS and CDR2 is YYNGEE. V shed 3 bases, J shed 0 bases, and the junction held 14 bases outside the gene matches. CDR3 sequence: CASSALGGGALASTDTQYF. The CDR3 coding sequence is TGTGCCAGCAGCGCCCTTGGCGGGGGGGCTCTTGCTAGCACAGATACGCAGTATTTT.

The V and J genes are TRBV20-1 and TRBJ2-3; perhaps TRBD2 as D (6 bases). Trimming shortened V by 7 bases and J by 1 base, and 15 bases separated the two germline ends. Germline CDR1 DFQATT, CDR2 SNEGSKA (reference sequence). The CDR3 is made up of 14 amino acids. CDR3 DNA: TGCAGTGTTCCCGGGGCTAGCGGCACAGATACGCAGTATTTT. Translating it yields CSVPGASGTDTQYF.

The chain combines TRBV10-3 with TRBJ2-1; 9 bases are shared with TRBD2. Germline CDR1 reads ENHRY; CDR2 reads SYGVKD. The CDR3 covers 15 residues. V lost 2 bases to trimming and J lost 8 bases; unmatched junction nucleotides: 7. CDR3 in amino acids: CAISEPGTSTHEQFF. The CDR3 DNA reads as TGTGCCATCAGTGAGCCGGGGACTAGCACACATGAGCAGTTCTTC.

This clonotype was seen only a few times. The chain is built from TRBV7-9 and TRBJ2-4; D gene ambiguous. Trimming cost V 3 bases and J 3 bases, with 15 bases left between them. This CDR3 is built from 16 residues. Germline V gene sequence: CDR1 SEHNR, CDR2 FQNEAQ (reference sequence). CDR3 DNA sequence: TGTGCCAGCAGCTTCGGCCAGTATTCGGTCAAAAACATTCAGTACTTC. As protein: CASSFGQYSVKNIQYF.

This clonotype has only one observation. V gene TRBV6-1 combines with J gene TRBJ2-3; 10 nucleotides line up with TRBD2. The V gene's germline CDR1 is MNHNS and CDR2 SASEGT. The V gene end was trimmed by 8 bases and the J gene end by 3 bases; junction bases not matched to a gene: 8. CDR3 length: 15 amino acids. CDR3 sequence: CASATSGAITDTQYF. The DNA of the CDR3 is TGTGCCAGCGCCACTAGCGGGGCGATAACAGATACGCAGTATTTT.